The source of this TCR beta chain is a study of T-cell reconstitution after alpha-beta-depleted transplantation in children. This clonotype was seen repeatedly, ten times or more. Its antigen remains unknown. Unique molecular identifiers were incorporated into the prepared TCRbeta library. TCRdb reanalysed the PCR reads using MiXCR and keeps one entry per CDR3 protein. The sample contains under 35,000 distinct CDR3 sequences, over 5% of which appear only once. Study outcomes and limitations: Several patients had high TCRbeta diversity at day 60; it came from surviving recipient T cells and thymic progenitors. It was newly produced T cells that mostly accounted for T-cell counts and diversity one year after transplant. Reports say that about two months after transplant, the alpha-beta T cells came out of several hundred graft clones that had expanded.

This sequence was found in a male patient younger than 18 who had a stem cell transplant for acute myeloid leukemia, so the T cells may come from the graft donor. The sample in question was PBMCs, mostly from graft donor cells, obtained 180 days after TCRalphabeta/CD19-depleted stem cell transplant.

The CDR3: CSATDRVVGSGRGFQETQYF. CDR3 in DNA: TGCAGTGCAACTGACAGGGTGGTAGGGAGCGGGAGGGGATTTCAAGAGACCCAGTACTTC. The chain has TRBV20-1 and TRBJ2-5; TRBD2 aligns across 10 bases. The germline V gene has CDR1 DFQATT and CDR2 SNEGSKA (reference sequence). Trimming cost V 6 bases and J 2 bases; bases outside gene matches: 24. The CDR3 extends over 20 amino acids.